Each of the 21 T cell receptor beta chains below was sequenced from the same sample in a study of blood T cell repertoires in COVID-19. Sequencing was performed with immunoSEQ multiplex PCR; in TCRdb, only in-frame clones are kept and a portion is missing. The repertoire consists of about 140,000 clones, with 70% to 80% occurring once and the leading ten covering 3% to 4.5%. The specimen sequenced was peripheral blood. The receptor source for this set is a man in his sixties with acute or convalescent COVID-19.

The chain is built from TRBV5-4 and TRBJ2-3; TRBD2 matches 10 bases. The CDR3 sequence is 16 residues long. J was trimmed by 2 bases and V by 4 bases; bases with no gene match: 7. Germline lookup yields CDR1 SGHNT and CDR2 YYREEE (reference sequence). The CDR3 region has the DNA TGTGCCAGCAGCGTAACTAGCGGGACCAACACAGATACGCAGTATTTT. Protein product: CASSVTSGTNTDTQYF.

This sequence joins TRBV19 and TRBJ2-7, with a possible D match to TRBD1 (6 bases). Germline assignment: CDR1 LNHDA and CDR2 SQIVND (reference sequence). The V end was cut by 5 bases, the J end by 5 bases, with 13 bases between. The CDR3 is 13 amino acids. The CDR3 region has the DNA TGTGCCAGTAGTGTTACAGGGACCCACGAGCAGTACTTC. It encodes CASSVTGTHEQYF.

This clone was seen a handful of times. The rearrangement uses TRBV7-9 and TRBJ1-1; 10 nucleotides agree with TRBD1. This CDR3 contains 15 residues. The germline CDR1 and CDR2 sequences are SEHNR and FQNEAQ (reference sequence). Germline trimming cut 1 base from V and 4 bases from J; bases unmatched to any gene: 3. The CDR3 sequence is CASSLGGTGATEAFF. The CDR3 bases are TGTGCCAGCAGCTTAGGTGGGACAGGGGCCACTGAAGCTTTCTTT. The full variable domain, its missing parts supplied by reference TRBV7-9 and TRBJ1-1, is DTGVSQNPRHKITKRGQNVTFRCDPISEHNRLYWYRQTLGQGPEFLTYFQNEAQLEKSRLLSDRFSAERPKGSFSTLEIQRTEQGDSAMYLCASSLGGTGATEAFFGQGTRLTVV.

The chain carries TRBV28 and TRBJ1-4; D is possibly TRBD1 (6 bases). V was cut by 11 bases and J by 8 bases, with 24 bases left in between. This CDR3 contains 15 residues. Germline V gene data show CDR1 as MDHEN and CDR2 as SYDVKM. CDR3 loop: CASGPGGAEGEKLFF. CDR3 nucleotide sequence: TGTGCCTCCGGACCTGGGGGGGCTGAAGGGGAAAAACTGTTTTTT.

The chain is built from TRBV6-2 or TRBV6-3 and TRBJ1-5, with D possibly being TRBD1 (5 bases). Deletions cut 6 bases from V and 7 bases from J, with 16 bases between. The CDR3 has 14 amino acids. The V gene's germline CDR1 is MNHEY and CDR2 SVGEGT. For the CDR3, the DNA is TGTGCCAGCAGGCCTCCCCAGGGCTGGCAGCCCCAGCATTTT. Residues: CASRPPQGWQPQHF.

The chain links TRBV12-3 or TRBV12-4 to TRBJ1-2, with 7 bases that match TRBD1. This CDR3 is built from 13 residues. J gave up 3 bases and V 5 bases, and 3 bases lay outside the gene matches. The CDR3 DNA reads TGTGCCAGCAGTCTCGGGACAGACTATGGCTACACCTTC. Amino acid sequence: CASSLGTDYGYTF.

This clone occurred once. V is TRBV7-9 and J is TRBJ1-6, with a tentative D call TRBD1 (5 bases). This CDR3 has 16 amino acids. Germline V gene sequence: CDR1 SEHNR, CDR2 FQNEAQ (reference sequence). Trimming shortened V by 5 bases and J by 5 bases, and 16 bases separated the two germline ends. Here the CDR3 reads CASSPGLFGDNSPLHF. The CDR3 DNA reads TGTGCCAGCAGCCCGGGACTTTTTGGAGATAATTCACCCCTCCACTTT. Complete variable domain (other parts from reference TRBV7-9 and TRBJ1-6): DTGVSQNPRHKITKRGQNVTFRCDPISEHNRLYWYRQTLGQGPEFLTYFQNEAQLEKSRLLSDRFSAERPKGSFSTLEIQRTEQGDSAMYLCASSPGLFGDNSPLHFGNGTRLTVT.

V usage is TRBV7-9 and J usage is TRBJ2-1; D remains unclear. Looked up from germline, CDR1 is SEHNR and CDR2 is FQNEAQ (reference sequence). The CDR3 is 13 amino acids. V lost 3 bases and J 5 bases, leaving 8 bases between the germline ends. The CDR3 coding sequence is TGTGCCAGCAGCTTCGACTTTGACAATGAGCAGTTCTTC. It translates to CASSFDFDNEQFF. Drawing the rest from reference TRBV7-9 and TRBJ2-1, the complete variable domain is DTGVSQNPRHKITKRGQNVTFRCDPISEHNRLYWYRQTLGQGPEFLTYFQNEAQLEKSRLLSDRFSAERPKGSFSTLEIQRTEQGDSAMYLCASSFDFDNEQFFGPGTRLTVL.

The CDR3 spells CASSQVELASTGELFF. The DNA for the CDR3 is TGCGCCAGCAGCCAAGTTGAACTAGCGAGCACCGGGGAGCTGTTTTTT. This chain uses TRBV4-1 with TRBJ2-2; TRBD2 agrees at 7 bases. V dropped 1 base and J dropped 4; count of bases not matched to a gene: 6. The germline V gene encodes CDR1 MGHRA and CDR2 YSYEKL. The CDR3 loop spans 16 amino acids.

The chain combines TRBV9 with TRBJ1-3; weak D call: TRBD1 (5 bases). V shed 4 bases and J shed 3 bases, with 11 bases lying between them. Germline assignment: CDR1 SGDLS and CDR2 YYNGEE. The length of the CDR3 is 14 residues. The CDR3 sequence is CASSPDSLGNTIYF. In DNA form, the CDR3 reads TGTGCCAGCAGCCCAGACAGTCTTGGAAACACCATATATTTT.

This clone was seen only once. V usage is TRBV6-2 or TRBV6-3 and J usage is TRBJ2-1, with 7 nucleotides matching TRBD2. Germline V CDR1 and CDR2: MNHEY, SVGEGT. Trimming cost V 2 bases and J 8 bases; bases outside gene matches: 9. CDR3 length: 15 amino acids. The CDR3 loop is CASSYSGGRGDEQFF. Here the CDR3 DNA reads TGTGCCAGCAGTTACAGCGGCGGGAGAGGCGATGAGCAGTTCTTC.

This chain uses TRBV7-2 with TRBJ1-5, with unresolved D. The germline V gene has CDR1 SGHTA and CDR2 FQGNSA. This CDR3 is built from 12 residues. Trimming shortened V by 4 bases and J by 5 bases, and 6 bases separated the two germline ends. CDR3 sequence (DNA): TGTGCCAGCAGCTCTTGGCATCAGCCCCAGCATTTT. It yields the protein CASSSWHQPQHF. Supplemented by reference TRBV7-2 and TRBJ1-5, the full variable domain reads GAGVSQSPSNKVTEKGKDVELRCDPISGHTALYWYRQSLGQGLEFLIYFQGNSAPDKSGLPSDRFSAERTGGSVSTLTIQRTQQEDSAVYLCASSSWHQPQHFGDGTRLSIL.

The table lists this clone with a few counts. The J gene is TRBJ2-1, the V gene TRBV19; tentative D call: TRBD2 (6 bases). This CDR3 region has 15 residues. Trimming stripped 6 bases from V and 0 bases from J, with 12 bases between. Germline loops: CDR1 LNHDA, CDR2 SQIVND (reference sequence). CDR3 residues: CASRREGGSYNEQFF. CDR3 nucleotide sequence: TGTGCCAGTAGGAGAGAGGGAGGCTCCTACAATGAGCAGTTCTTC.

This clone came up once. The V and J genes are TRBV4-3 and TRBJ1-4, with a tentative D call TRBD1 (5 bases). Germline-derived CDR1 and CDR2 are LGHNA and YSLEER. The V and J ends lost 0 bases and 8 bases respectively, with 10 bases between them. The CDR3 is made up of 14 amino acids. For the CDR3, the DNA is TGCGCCAGCAGCCAAGATCTGGACACCGAAAAACTGTTTTTT. It yields the protein CASSQDLDTEKLFF.

The chain joins TRBV7-9 to TRBJ2-5, with D perhaps matching TRBD2 (6 bases). Trimming took 5 bases from V and 5 from J, leaving 15 bases between them. The CDR3 contains 14 residues. The germline V gene encodes CDR1 SEHNR and CDR2 FQNEAQ (reference sequence). The CDR3 DNA follows: TGTGCCAGCAGCACCCGGGGCGGGGAGGAGACCCAGTACTTC. As protein: CASSTRGGEETQYF.

The chain links TRBV9 to TRBJ2-5, with D possibly matching TRBD1 (6 bases). Trimming removed 0 bases from V and 5 bases from J, with 11 bases in between. CDR1 is SGDLS and CDR2 is YYNGEE in the germline V gene. There are 14 residues in the CDR3. The CDR3 reads CASSVAQGMETQYF. The DNA of the CDR3 is TGTGCCAGCAGCGTAGCTCAGGGGATGGAGACCCAGTACTTC.

The chain uses TRBV14 and TRBJ2-5; perhaps TRBD2 as D (6 bases). The CDR3 consists of 13 residues. Trimming left V 7 bases short and J 3 bases short, with 12 bases between. Germline V CDR1 and CDR2: SGHDN, FVKESK. CDR3 nucleotides: TGTGCCAGCAAATCCTTAGCGGAAGAGACCCAGTACTTC. Amino acids: CASKSLAEETQYF. The complete variable domain, with remaining parts taken from reference TRBV14 and TRBJ2-5, reads EAGVTQFPSHSVIEKGQTVTLRCDPISGHDNLYWYRRVMGKEIKFLLHFVKESKQDESGMPNNRFLAERTGGTYSTLKVQPAELEDSGVYFCASKSLAEETQYFGPGTRLLVL.

In nucleotides, the CDR3 is TGTGCCAGCAGCTCTGCGGGCATCGGTTCACCCCTCCACTTT. As protein: CASSSAGIGSPLHF. The V call is TRBV7-8, the J call TRBJ1-6; the D is unclear. Deletions cut 4 bases from V and 9 bases from J, with 13 bases between. CDR1 and CDR2 (germline): SGHVS, FQNEAQ. This CDR3 has 14 residues.

This clone was detected only once. The chain uses TRBV27 and TRBJ1-6; no firm D call. The germline gives CDR1 MNHEY, CDR2 SMNVEV (reference sequence). V dropped 4 bases and J dropped 10 bases, with 8 bases sitting between them. This CDR3 has 12 residues. CDR3 nucleotides: TGTGCCAGCAGTTCTAGGTGGTCACCCCTCCACTTT. Translating gives CASSSRWSPLHF.

A few counts support this clone. The chain joins TRBV6-5 to TRBJ1-6; D might be TRBD1 (5 bases). Germline-derived CDR1 and CDR2 are MNHEY and SVGAGI. The V end lost 0 bases, the J end lost 13 bases, and 13 bases lay between the germline ends. The length of the CDR3 is 14 residues. In DNA form, the CDR3 reads TGTGCCAGCAGTTACTCGATCCAGGGAGGGCCCCTCCACTTT. It translates to CASSYSIQGGPLHF.

The V call is TRBV15, the J call TRBJ1-4; TRBD1 matches 9 bases. V gave up 5 bases and J gave up 7 bases; unmatched junction bases: 5. From germline, CDR1 is LNHNV and CDR2 YYDKDF (reference sequence). This CDR3 has 14 residues. The CDR3 DNA reads as TGTGCCACCAGCGGGACAGGGACGGGTGAAAAACTGTTTTTT. Its translation is CATSGTGTGEKLFF.